Each of the 7 T cell receptor beta chains below was sequenced from the same sample in a study of metastatic and nonmetastatic thyroid tumors. Each patient came to thyroid surgery without any prior treatment (of any kind). MiXCR reprocessed the PCR reads for TCRdb. The sample holds some 84,000 clones, around 9.1% seen once. The specimen sequenced was blood. The source is a female donor with papillary thyroid cancer or a benign thyroid nodule (not recorded which). Some clones in this sample may be carry-over from other donors' samples.

For this clone: At one end, the junction sequence differs from germline, possibly due to a read error. The gene calls are TRBV5-4 and TRBJ2-1; D might be TRBD1 (5 bases). This CDR3 is built from 14 residues. The germline V gene has CDR1 SGHNT and CDR2 YYREEE (reference sequence). Here the CDR3 reads CASSYQGTGNGQFF. Here the CDR3 DNA reads TGTGCCAGCAGCTATCAGGGTACGGGTAATGGGCAGTTCTTC.

The chain uses TRBV20-1 and TRBJ2-1; TRBD2 matches 8 bases. The CDR3 is 16 residues long. V lost 4 bases to trimming and J lost 5 bases; unmatched junction nucleotides: 13. The V gene's germline CDR1 is DFQATT and CDR2 SNEGSKA (reference sequence). The CDR3, as DNA: TGCAGTGCTAAGTCCGCTAGCGGGTGGCTTCACAATGAGCAGTTCTTC. Amino acid sequence: CSAKSASGWLHNEQFF.

This clone occurred many times. The chain uses TRBV27 and TRBJ2-5; possible D gene TRBD2, 6 bases. The germline V and J ends were trimmed by 5 bases and 2 bases, with 15 bases remaining between them. The CDR3 loop spans 15 amino acids. CDR1 is MNHEY, CDR2 SMNVEV, per germline (reference sequence). In DNA form, the CDR3 reads TGTGCCAGCAGTCGTGCCTACGGGGGTCAAGAGACCCAGTACTTC. It codes for CASSRAYGGQETQYF.

This clone was counted many times. The CDR3 coding sequence is TGTGCCAGCAGCCGCGGGGGGACGAGCTCCTACAATGAGCAGTTCTTC. Its translation is CASSRGGTSSYNEQFF. The chain uses TRBV5-6 and TRBJ2-1; TRBD2 matches 8 bases. Trimming removed 4 bases from V and 0 bases from J; junction bases left unmatched: 6. Germline CDR1 reads SGHDT; CDR2 reads YYEEEE. The CDR3 sequence is 16 residues long.

This clone was counted many times. The rearrangement uses TRBV11-2 and TRBJ2-2; D unresolved. The germline gives CDR1 SGHAT, CDR2 FQNNGV. The CDR3 covers 11 residues. V was cut by 8 bases and J by 5 bases, with 6 bases left in between. In DNA, the CDR3 is TGTGCCAGCTCCCAAACCGGGGAGCTGTTTTTT. Translated: CASSQTGELFF. Looking up the rest from reference TRBV11-2 and TRBJ2-2 gives the full variable domain: EAGVAQSPRYKIIEKRQSVAFWCNPISGHATLYWYQQILGQGPKLLIQFQNNGVVDDSQLPKDRFSAERLKGVDSTLKIQPAKLEDSAVYLCASSQTGELFFGEGSRLTVL.

This clone was seen ten or more times. This chain connects TRBV5-1 to TRBJ2-3; 7 bases match TRBD1. V lost 1 base and J lost 5; bases outside the gene matches: 4. The CDR3 runs to 14 residues. Germline CDR1 SGHRS, CDR2 YFSETQ. The CDR3, as DNA: TGCGCCAGCAGCTTGCGGACAGGACAAGATACGCAGTATTTT. As protein: CASSLRTGQDTQYF.

The rearrangement links TRBV19 to TRBJ2-7; D might be TRBD1 (5 bases). V was trimmed by 5 bases and J by 3 bases, leaving 11 bases between them. CDR3 length: 13 residues. Germline loops: CDR1 LNHDA, CDR2 SQIVND (reference sequence). CDR3 DNA: TGTGCCAGTAGTTTAGCAGGGTACTACGAGCAGTACTTC. Protein sequence: CASSLAGYYEQYF.